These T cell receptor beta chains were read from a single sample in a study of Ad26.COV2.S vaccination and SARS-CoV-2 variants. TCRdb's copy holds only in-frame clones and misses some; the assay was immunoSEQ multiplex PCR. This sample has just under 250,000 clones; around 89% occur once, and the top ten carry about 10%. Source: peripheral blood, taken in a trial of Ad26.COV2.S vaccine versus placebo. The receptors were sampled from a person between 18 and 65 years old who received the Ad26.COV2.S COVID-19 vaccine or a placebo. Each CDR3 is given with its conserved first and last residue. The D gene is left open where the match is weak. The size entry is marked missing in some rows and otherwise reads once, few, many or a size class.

TGTGCCAGCAGTTACGGGACAGGGGTTAATGAGCAGTTCTTC | CASSYGTGVNEQFF | . | TRBJ2-1 | TRBD1 | TRBV6-2/TRBV6-3
TGTGCCAGCAGTGAAAAGGTGGGGAGGGGGACCCAGTACTTC | CASSEKVGRGTQYF | . | TRBJ2-5 | TRBD2 | TRBV6-1
TGTGCCAGCAGCTTAGGCAGCACCTTGGGGGCCAAAAACATTCAGTACTTC | CASSLGSTLGAKNIQYF | . | TRBJ2-4 | . | TRBV7-2
TGTGCCAGCAGAACGGCCGGGACAGCCTATGGCTACACCTTC | CASRTAGTAYGYTF | . | TRBJ1-2 | TRBD1 | TRBV28
TGTGCCAGCAGCTCGAACCGGGACAGGGGGTCGAATGAGCAGTTCTTC | CASSSNRDRGSNEQFF | . | TRBJ2-1 | TRBD1 | TRBV7-2
TGTGCCAGCAGTGTCCGGCGGAGCTCCTACGAGCAGTACTTC | CASSVRRSSYEQYF | . | TRBJ2-7 | . | TRBV2
TGTGCCAGCTCCCCTGCGGGGGGCACTGAAGCTTTCTTT | CASSPAGGTEAFF | once | TRBJ1-1 | . | TRBV25-1
TGTGCCAGCACCAACCCAGGGGGTTCCTACGAGCAGTACTTC | CASTNPGGSYEQYF | . | TRBJ2-7 | TRBD1 | TRBV6-5
TGTGCCAGCAGCCTCCGGGCCCTGCCAGTCTCCTACGAGCAGTACTTC | CASSLRALPVSYEQYF | . | TRBJ2-7 | . | TRBV7-3
TGTGCCAGCAGCTTAGCCCGTGGACTAGCGGTGGGGAATGAGCAGTTCTTC | CASSLARGLAVGNEQFF | . | TRBJ2-1 | TRBD2 | TRBV11-3
TGTGCCAGTAGTATGTCAGGGTCTCCCGTCCTCTACGAGCAGTACTTC | CASSMSGSPVLYEQYF | . | TRBJ2-7 | . | TRBV19
TGTGCCAGCAGCTTGGACGACTACGAGCAGTACTTC | CASSLDDYEQYF | few | TRBJ2-7 | . | TRBV5-4
TGTGCCAGCAGCCCCGGGACAGGGGACTACGAGCAGTACTTC | CASSPGTGDYEQYF | . | TRBJ2-7 | TRBD1 | TRBV5-6
TGTGCCACCGGTAGAGGTACCGGAGAGACCCAGTACTTC | CATGRGTGETQYF | . | TRBJ2-5 | . | TRBV15
TGTGCCAGCGAACTAGCGGGGAACAATGAGCAGTTCTTC | CASELAGNNEQFF | many | TRBJ2-1 | TRBD2 | TRBV5-4
TGTGCCAGCTCACCACGATACAGGGATCTAAACAATGAGCAGTTCTTC | CASSPRYRDLNNEQFF | . | TRBJ2-1 | . | TRBV18
TGCAGCGTTATTGGGACAGCGGACTCTGGAAACACCATATATTTT | CSVIGTADSGNTIYF | . | TRBJ1-3 | TRBD1 | TRBV29-1
TGTGCCAGTAGTACCGGGACAGGGGAGTACGAGCAGTACTTC | CASSTGTGEYEQYF | . | TRBJ2-7 | TRBD1 | TRBV19
TGTGCCAGCAGTTTCAACGGGGGCAACTCCTACGAGCAGTACTTC | CASSFNGGNSYEQYF | . | TRBJ2-7 | . | TRBV28
TGTGCCAGCAGCCCTCTCGGGCGGGAGGGCCCCCTATACGAGCAGTACTTC | CASSPLGREGPLYEQYF | few | TRBJ2-7 | TRBD2 | TRBV3-1/TRBV3-2
TGTGCCAGCAGTCCTGACAGGGCGGATTCACCCCTCCACTTT | CASSPDRADSPLHF | . | TRBJ1-6 | TRBD1 | TRBV6-5
TGTGCCAGCAGCTTGGGGACAGGGGTTGGCACCGGGGAGCTGTTTTTT | CASSLGTGVGTGELFF | . | TRBJ2-2 | TRBD1 | TRBV7-2
TGCGCCAGCAGCCAAGATTCGGCAGAGAACTATGGCTACACCTTC | CASSQDSAENYGYTF | . | TRBJ1-2 | . | TRBV4-3
TGTGCCAGCAGCTTTACCCGGAATGAAAAACTGTTTTTT | CASSFTRNEKLFF | . | TRBJ1-4 | . | TRBV11-2
TGTGCCAGCAGCCAAGTGGGGGGATCCTATGGCTACACCTTC | CASSQVGGSYGYTF | . | TRBJ1-2 | . | TRBV14
TGTGCCAGCAGCTTAGCGGGAGGACCTTACGAGCAGTACTTC | CASSLAGGPYEQYF | . | TRBJ2-7 | . | TRBV7-2
TGCAGCGTCGAGGGACAGTTCGCCTACAATGAGCAGTTCTTC | CSVEGQFAYNEQFF | . | TRBJ2-1 | TRBD1 | TRBV29-1
TGTGCCAGCAGCCTTGGGGGGCCTGAAGCTTTCTTT | CASSLGGPEAFF | . | TRBJ1-1 | . | TRBV5-6
TGTGCCACCAGCAGAGGGGGACAGGGGGAGGAAAAACTGTTTTTT | CATSRGGQGEEKLFF | . | TRBJ1-4 | TRBD1 | TRBV15
TGTGCCAGCAGCCATTCCCCTAGCGCTCACGAGCAGTACTTC | CASSHSPSAHEQYF | . | TRBJ2-7 | . | TRBV3-1/TRBV3-2
TGTGCCAGCAGCCTCGGGGGCCCGGAGACCCAGTACTTC | CASSLGGPETQYF | . | TRBJ2-5 | . | TRBV28
TGTGCCAGCAGTGACAGCGGGAGGCCCAACACCGGGGAGCTGTTTTTT | CASSDSGRPNTGELFF | . | TRBJ2-2 | TRBD2 | TRBV6-1
TGTGCCAGTAGTACACTAGCGGGAGGGCCTGGGGAGCAGTACTTC | CASSTLAGGPGEQYF | . | TRBJ2-7 | TRBD2 | TRBV19
TGCGCCAGCAGCTTGGTGACTAGCGGGAGACCCTACAATGAGCAGTTCTTC | CASSLVTSGRPYNEQFF | . | TRBJ2-1 | TRBD2 | TRBV4-1
TGTGCCAGCAGCTTAATCCCGGGACTAGCGGGAGTGGCCGGGGAGCTGTTTTTT | CASSLIPGLAGVAGELFF | . | TRBJ2-2 | TRBD2 | TRBV7-3
TGTGCCAGCAGTTTCCGACACCCTAGCACAGATACGCAGTATTTT | CASSFRHPSTDTQYF | . | TRBJ2-3 | . | TRBV27
TGTGCCAGCAGCTCAAGGGAAACCTCCTATAATTCACCCCTCCACTTT | CASSSRETSYNSPLHF | . | TRBJ1-6 | . | TRBV5-6
TGCGCCAGCAGCCCAGGACAGGGTGTCACAGATACGCAGTATTTT | CASSPGQGVTDTQYF | . | TRBJ2-3 | TRBD1 | TRBV5-1
TGTGCCAGCAGCTTAGTGAGGTTGTTCCAAGAGACCCAGTACTTC | CASSLVRLFQETQYF | . | TRBJ2-5 | . | TRBV7-8
TGTGCCAGCTCACTTAGCGGGAAAGCCTACAATGAGCAGTTCTTC | CASSLSGKAYNEQFF | once | TRBJ2-1 | TRBD2 | TRBV18
TGTGCCAGCAGCTTGCGAGTAGCGGGGGGGATCTACAATGAGCAGTTCTTC | CASSLRVAGGIYNEQFF | . | TRBJ2-1 | TRBD2 | TRBV11-2
TGTGCCAGCAGCGTAGGTGGGGCCCTCCCAGATACGCAGTATTTT | CASSVGGALPDTQYF | . | TRBJ2-3 | . | TRBV9
TGCGCCAGCAGTCTAGCGGGAGGGGAGACCCAGTACTTC | CASSLAGGETQYF | . | TRBJ2-5 | TRBD2 | TRBV4-1
TGCGCCAGCAGCCAAGAGGGGGTAGGGGCCCAGTACTTC | CASSQEGVGAQYF | . | TRBJ2-5 | . | TRBV4-1
TGTGCCAGCAGGGCGGACAGGGGGAATTCACCCCTCCACTTT | CASRADRGNSPLHF | . | TRBJ1-6 | TRBD1 | TRBV6-5
TGTGCCACGACAGGGGGCCAGTACCAAGAGACCCAGTACTTC | CATTGGQYQETQYF | . | TRBJ2-5 | TRBD1 | TRBV7-9
TGTGCCAGCAGCTTGACCCAAGGAATTTTGGGGACCGGGGAGCTGTTTTTT | CASSLTQGILGTGELFF | . | TRBJ2-2 | . | TRBV5-4
TGTGCCATCAGTGCGCCGGGACAGGGAAATTACGAGCAGTACTTC | CAISAPGQGNYEQYF | . | TRBJ2-7 | TRBD1 | TRBV10-3